This T cell receptor (beta chain) was identified during a study of blood T cells in healthy people across ages. Germline assignment: CDR1 SGHTA and CDR2 FQGNSA. The CDR3 has 16 amino acids. General observations from the study: Strongly correlated with naive T cell percentage was TCR beta diversity.

Alongside a J-beta primer mix, a sample-barcoded 5' primer served in a second PCR lasting about 7 to 11 cycles. Each of the samples gave a minimum of 2.5 million paired-end reads that contained CDR3. TCRdb re-called the 5' RACE reads through MiXCR, storing one row per CDR3 protein. The sample holds about a million distinct CDR3 sequences; roughly 51% are singletons and the top ten take over 20%. In this sample, this clonotype turned up a few times. The antigen is unknown. The material sequenced was blood. This sequence was found in a woman aged 55-69 years in good health. The rearrangement uses TRBV7-2 and TRBJ2-4; D not certain. The end of the DNA aligns better with TRBJ2-7, so the J call may be wrong. The CDR3 loop reads CASSLALAVSSYEQYF. In nucleotides, the CDR3 is TGTGCCAGCAGCTTAGCGCTGGCAGTCAGCTCCTACGAGCAGTACTTC.